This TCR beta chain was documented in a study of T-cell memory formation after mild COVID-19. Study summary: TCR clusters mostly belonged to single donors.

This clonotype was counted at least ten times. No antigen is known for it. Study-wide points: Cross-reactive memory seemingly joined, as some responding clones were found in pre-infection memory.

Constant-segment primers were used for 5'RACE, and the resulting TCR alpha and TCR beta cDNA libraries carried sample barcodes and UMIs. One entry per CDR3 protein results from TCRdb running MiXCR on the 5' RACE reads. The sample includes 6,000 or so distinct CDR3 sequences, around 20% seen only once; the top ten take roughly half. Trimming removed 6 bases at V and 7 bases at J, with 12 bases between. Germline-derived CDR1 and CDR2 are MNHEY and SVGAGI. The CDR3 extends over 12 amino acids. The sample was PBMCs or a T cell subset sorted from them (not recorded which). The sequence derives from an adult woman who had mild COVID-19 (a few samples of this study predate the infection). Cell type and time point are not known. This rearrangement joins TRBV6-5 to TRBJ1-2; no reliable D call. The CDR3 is CASSPPGGGYTF. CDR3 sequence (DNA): TGTGCCAGCAGCCCTCCGGGTGGTGGCTACACCTTC.